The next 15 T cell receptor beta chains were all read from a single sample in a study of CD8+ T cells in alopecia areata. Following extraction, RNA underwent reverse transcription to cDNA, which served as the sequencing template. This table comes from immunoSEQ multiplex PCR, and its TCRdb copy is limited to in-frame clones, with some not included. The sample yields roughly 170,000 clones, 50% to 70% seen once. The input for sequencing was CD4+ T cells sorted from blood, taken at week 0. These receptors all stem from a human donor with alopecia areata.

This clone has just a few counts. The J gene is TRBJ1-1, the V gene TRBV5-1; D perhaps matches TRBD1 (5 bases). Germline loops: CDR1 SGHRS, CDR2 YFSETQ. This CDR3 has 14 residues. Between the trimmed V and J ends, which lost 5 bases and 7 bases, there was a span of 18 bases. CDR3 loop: CASRVGPGLDEAFF. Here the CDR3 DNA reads TGCGCCAGCAGAGTCGGCCCAGGGCTGGATGAAGCTTTCTTT.

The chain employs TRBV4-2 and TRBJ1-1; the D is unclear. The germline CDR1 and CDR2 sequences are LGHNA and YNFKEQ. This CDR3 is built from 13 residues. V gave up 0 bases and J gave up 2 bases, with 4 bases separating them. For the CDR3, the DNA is TGTGCCAGCAGCCAAGATTACAACACTGAAGCTTTCTTT. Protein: CASSQDYNTEAFF.

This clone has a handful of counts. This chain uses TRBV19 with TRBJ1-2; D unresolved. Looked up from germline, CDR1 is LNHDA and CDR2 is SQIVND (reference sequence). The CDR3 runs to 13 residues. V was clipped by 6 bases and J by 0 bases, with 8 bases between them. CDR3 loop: CASREEPNYGYTF. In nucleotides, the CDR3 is TGTGCCAGTAGGGAAGAGCCTAACTATGGCTACACCTTC.

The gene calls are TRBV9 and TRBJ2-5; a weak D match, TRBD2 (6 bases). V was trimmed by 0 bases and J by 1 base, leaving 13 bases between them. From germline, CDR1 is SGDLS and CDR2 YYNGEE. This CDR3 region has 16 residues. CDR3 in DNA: TGTGCCAGCAGCGTAGGGGCGGCGGGGAGCCAAGAGACCCAGTACTTC. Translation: CASSVGAAGSQETQYF.

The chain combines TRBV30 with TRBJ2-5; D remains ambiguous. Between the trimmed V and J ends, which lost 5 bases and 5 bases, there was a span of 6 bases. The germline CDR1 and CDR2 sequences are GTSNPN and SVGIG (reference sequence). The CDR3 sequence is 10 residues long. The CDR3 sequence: CAWGVETQYF. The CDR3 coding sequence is TGTGCCTGGGGCGTGGAGACCCAGTACTTC.

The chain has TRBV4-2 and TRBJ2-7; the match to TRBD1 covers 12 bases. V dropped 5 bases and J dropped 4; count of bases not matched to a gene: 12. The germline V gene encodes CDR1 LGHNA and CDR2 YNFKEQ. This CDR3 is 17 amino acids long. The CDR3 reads CASSAGTGGIYGYEQYF. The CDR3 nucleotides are TGTGCCAGCAGCGCCGGGACAGGGGGCATCTACGGGTACGAGCAGTACTTC.

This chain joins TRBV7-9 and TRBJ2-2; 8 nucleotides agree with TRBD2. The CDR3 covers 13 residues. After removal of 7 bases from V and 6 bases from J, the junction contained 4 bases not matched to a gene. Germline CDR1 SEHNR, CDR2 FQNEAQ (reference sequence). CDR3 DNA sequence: TGTGCCAGCACCGGGGGGGGCTCCGGGGAGCTGTTTTTT. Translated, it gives CASTGGGSGELFF.

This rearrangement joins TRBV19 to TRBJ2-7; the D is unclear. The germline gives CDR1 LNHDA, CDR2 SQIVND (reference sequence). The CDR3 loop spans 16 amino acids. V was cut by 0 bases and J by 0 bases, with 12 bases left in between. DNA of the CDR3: TGTGCCAGTAGTATAGATAACGGACCGATCTCCTACGAGCAGTACTTC. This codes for CASSIDNGPISYEQYF. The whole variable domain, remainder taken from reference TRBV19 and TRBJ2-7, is DGGITQSPKYLFRKEGQNVTLSCEQNLNHDAMYWYRQDPGQGLRLIYYSQIVNDFQKGDIAEGYSVSREKKESFPLTVTSAQKNPTAFYLCASSIDNGPISYEQYFGPGTRLTVT.

CDR3 in amino acids: CACLAEGGARPQHF. The DNA for the CDR3 is TGTGCCTGCCTTGCGGAAGGCGGAGCTCGTCCCCAGCATTTT. The chain recombines TRBV30 with TRBJ1-5, with D unresolved. The V and J ends lost 6 bases and 10 bases respectively, with 22 bases between them. The V gene's germline CDR1 is GTSNPN and CDR2 SVGIG (reference sequence). This CDR3 region has 14 residues.

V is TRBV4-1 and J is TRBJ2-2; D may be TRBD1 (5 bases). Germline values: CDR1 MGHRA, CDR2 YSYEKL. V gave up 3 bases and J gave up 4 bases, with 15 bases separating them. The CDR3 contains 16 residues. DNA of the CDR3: TGCGCCAGCAGCCAGCCCACCACCAGGGCCACCGGGGAGCTGTTTTTT. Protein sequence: CASSQPTTRATGELFF.

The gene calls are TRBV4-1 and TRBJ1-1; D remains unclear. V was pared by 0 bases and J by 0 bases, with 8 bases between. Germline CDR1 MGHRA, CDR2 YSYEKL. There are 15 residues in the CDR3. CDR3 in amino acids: CASSQDGRMNTEAFF. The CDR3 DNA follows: TGCGCCAGCAGCCAAGACGGACGGATGAACACTGAAGCTTTCTTT.

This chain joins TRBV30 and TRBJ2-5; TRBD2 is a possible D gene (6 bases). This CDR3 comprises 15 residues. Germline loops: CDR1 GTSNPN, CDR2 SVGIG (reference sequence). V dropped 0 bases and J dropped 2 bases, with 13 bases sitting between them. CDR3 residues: CAWSVPAGRQETQYF. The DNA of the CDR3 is TGTGCCTGGAGTGTACCCGCGGGACGGCAAGAGACCCAGTACTTC.

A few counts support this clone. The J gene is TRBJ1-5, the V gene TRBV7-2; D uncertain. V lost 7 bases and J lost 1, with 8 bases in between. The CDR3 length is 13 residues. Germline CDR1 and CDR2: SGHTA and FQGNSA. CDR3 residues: CASTPTSNQPQHF. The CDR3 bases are TGTGCCAGCACCCCAACGAGCAATCAGCCCCAGCATTTT.

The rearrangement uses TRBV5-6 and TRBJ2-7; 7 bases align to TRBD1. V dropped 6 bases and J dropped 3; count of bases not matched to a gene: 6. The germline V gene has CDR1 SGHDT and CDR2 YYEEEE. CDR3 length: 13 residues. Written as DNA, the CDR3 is TGTGCCAGCACCCACGCAGGGGGCTACGAGCAGTACTTC. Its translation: CASTHAGGYEQYF.

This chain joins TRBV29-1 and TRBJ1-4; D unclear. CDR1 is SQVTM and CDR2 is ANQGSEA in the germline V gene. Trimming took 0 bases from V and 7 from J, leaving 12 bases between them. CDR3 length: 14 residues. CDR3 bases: TGCAGCGTTGAAGATCAGGTTACGCGTGAAAAACTGTTTTTT. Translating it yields CSVEDQVTREKLFF.